This T cell receptor (beta chain) originates from a study of beta chain features in type 1 diabetes. CD45RO/CCR7/CD25/CD127/CD95/CD27 sorting isolated CD4+ naive, central memory, regulatory and stem cell-like memory cells. Purity of each sorted population was above 95%. CDR3 length equals 11 residues. Trimming pared 4 bases from V and 7 bases from J, leaving 8 bases between. The germline CDR1 and CDR2 sequences are MNHNY and SVGAGI (reference sequence). The whole isolated RNA underwent reverse transcription, so sequencing captured expressed TCRB transcripts. Measured with immunoSEQ multiplex PCR; TCRdb has only the in-frame clones, and not every one. The sample lists 140,000 or so clones; 10% were seen once.

The chain joins TRBV6-6 to TRBJ2-7; no firm D call. This TCR came from a man aged 18 to 30 in good health. Sequencing was carried out using naive CD4+ T cells from blood. CDR3 sequence reads: CASSSYLEQYF. DNA for the CDR3: TGTGCCAGCAGTTCCTACTTAGAGCAGTACTTC.